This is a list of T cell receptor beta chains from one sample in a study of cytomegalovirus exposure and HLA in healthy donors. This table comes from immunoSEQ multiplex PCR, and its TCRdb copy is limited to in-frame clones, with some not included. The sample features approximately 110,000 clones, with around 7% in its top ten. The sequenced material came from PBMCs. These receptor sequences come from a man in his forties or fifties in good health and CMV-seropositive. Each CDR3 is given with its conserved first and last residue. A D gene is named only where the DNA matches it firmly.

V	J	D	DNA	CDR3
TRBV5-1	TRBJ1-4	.	TGCGCCAGCAGCTTAAGGGCAGGGGTAGGCGAAAAACTGTTTTTT	CASSLRAGVGEKLFF
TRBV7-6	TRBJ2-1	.	TGTGCCAGCATACCTGGAGGGCCTGGGAATGAGCAGTTCTTC	CASIPGGPGNEQFF
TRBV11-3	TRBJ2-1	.	TGTGCCAGCAGCTCCGGACGGCCCGGGGACAATGAGCAGTTCTTC	CASSSGRPGDNEQFF
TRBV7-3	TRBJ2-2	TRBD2	TGTGCCAGCAGCCCGGGGGGGGCAGGGGAGCTGTTTTTT	CASSPGGAGELFF
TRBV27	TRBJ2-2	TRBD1	TGTGCCAGCAGTTCAGGGGGTTACACCGGGGAGCTGTTTTTT	CASSSGGYTGELFF
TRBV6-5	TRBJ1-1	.	TGTGCCAGCAGCCTCCCGGGGAGCCTCCCTGAAGCTTTCTTT	CASSLPGSLPEAFF
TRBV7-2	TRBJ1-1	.	TGTGCCAGCAGCTTAGCCCCCGGGGTGGGCACTGAAGCTTTCTTT	CASSLAPGVGTEAFF
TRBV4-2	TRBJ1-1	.	TGTGCCAGCAGCCAGGGATTTAAGGGGGTCAACACTGAAGCTTTCTTT	CASSQGFKGVNTEAFF
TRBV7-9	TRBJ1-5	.	TGTGCCAGCAGCTTCTCAGGAAGTAGGAATCAGCCCCAGCATTTT	CASSFSGSRNQPQHF
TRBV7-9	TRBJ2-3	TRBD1	TGTGCCAGCAGCCCGCGGGGACAGGGGATTAGCACAGATACGCAGTATTTT	CASSPRGQGISTDTQYF
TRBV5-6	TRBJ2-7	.	TGTGCCAGCAGCTTCCCCAGGGTCTCCCACGAGCAGTACTTC	CASSFPRVSHEQYF
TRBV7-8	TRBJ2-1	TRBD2	TGTGCCAGCTCAGGGCTAGCGGGATTTTCGTCCTACAATGAGCAGTTCTTC	CASSGLAGFSSYNEQFF
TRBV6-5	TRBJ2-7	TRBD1	TGTGCCAGCAGTACGGACAGGCTCTACGAGCAGTACTTC	CASSTDRLYEQYF
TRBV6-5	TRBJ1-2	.	TGTGCCAGCAGGGAGGGAGGGTATGGCTACACCTTC	CASREGGYGYTF
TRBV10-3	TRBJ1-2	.	TGTGCCATCAGACAGGGAATCGAAACGGCCTATGGCTACACCTTC	CAIRQGIETAYGYTF
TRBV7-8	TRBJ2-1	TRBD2	TGTGCCAGCAGCCCCCGCGGGCTAGCGGGAGCCTTAATGGTGCAGTTCTTC	CASSPRGLAGALMVQFF
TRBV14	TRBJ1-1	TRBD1	TGTGCCAGCAGCCGGAGACAGGGAATGAACACTGAAGCTTTCTTT	CASSRRQGMNTEAFF
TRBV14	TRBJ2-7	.	TGTGCCAGCAGCCAAGAACTAGTAGGCGAGCAGTACTTC	CASSQELVGEQYF
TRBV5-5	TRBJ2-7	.	TGTGCCAGCAGCTTGGACGGCGGTGCCTACGAGCAGTACTTC	CASSLDGGAYEQYF
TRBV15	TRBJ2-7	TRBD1	TGTGCCACCAGCACCCACAAGACAGGGGCCTACGAGCAGTACTTC	CATSTHKTGAYEQYF
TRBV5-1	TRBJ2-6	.	TGCGCCAGCAGCCCCCGCAGGGGCGACTCTGGGGCCAACGTCCTGACTTTC	CASSPRRGDSGANVLTF
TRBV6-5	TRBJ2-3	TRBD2	TGTGCCAGCGGGGGGGGAGCCAGAAATACAGATACGCAGTATTTT	CASGGGARNTDTQYF
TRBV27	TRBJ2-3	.	TGTGCCAGCAGTTTAAGGAAGGGGTTAGATACGCAGTATTTT	CASSLRKGLDTQYF
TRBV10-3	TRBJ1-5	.	TGTGCCATCAGCGGACTGAGCAATCAGCCCCAGCATTTT	CAISGLSNQPQHF
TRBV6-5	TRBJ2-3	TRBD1	TGTGCCAGCAGAGGACAGGGGTTTTCAGATACGCAGTATTTT	CASRGQGFSDTQYF
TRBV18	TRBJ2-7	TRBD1	TGTGCCAGCTCACCTCAGACAGGGGACACCTACGAGCAGTACTTC	CASSPQTGDTYEQYF
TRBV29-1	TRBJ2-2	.	TGCAGCGTTGTAAATTCCGGGGAGCTGTTTTTT	CSVVNSGELFF
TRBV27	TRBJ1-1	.	TGTGCCAGCAGTTTATCGAGGAGTGGCACTGAAGCTTTCTTT	CASSLSRSGTEAFF
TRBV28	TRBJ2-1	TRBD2	TGTGCCAGCAGTCCCCAGGTAGCGGGGGCTAATGAGCAGTTCTTC	CASSPQVAGANEQFF